This entry lists 11 T cell receptor beta chains sequenced from one sample in a study of T cells in Graves' hyperthyroidism and ophthalmopathy. Amplified TCR beta CDR3 regions derived from RNA transcripts. The primer set for the first-round RT-PCR of the TCR CDR3 was HTBI. In TCRdb, the multiplex PCR reads were re-called with MiXCR into one record per CDR3 protein. The sample holds 700,000 to 850,000 distinct CDR3 sequences, just over 35% seen once. The sequenced sample was blood. These receptors all stem from a woman between 40 and 50 years old with Graves' hyperthyroidism.

The rearrangement links TRBV7-2 to TRBJ1-4; 8 nucleotides line up with TRBD1. The CDR3 is made up of 15 amino acids. The V gene's germline CDR1 is SGHTA and CDR2 FQGNSA. Trimming removed 3 bases from V and 4 bases from J; junction bases left unmatched: 4. CDR3 nucleotide sequence: TGTGCCAGCAGCTTGGGGGGACAGGTTAATGAAAAACTGTTTTTT. It yields the protein CASSLGGQVNEKLFF.

This clonotype was seen a single time. This chain connects TRBV20-1 to TRBJ2-5; 8 bases line up with TRBD2. V trimming: 3 bases; J trimming: 0 bases; junction bases outside the gene matches: 9. Germline loops: CDR1 DFQATT, CDR2 SNEGSKA (reference sequence). The CDR3 is 16 amino acids. The CDR3 loop reads CSARVGHGGDQETQYF. CDR3 nucleotide sequence: TGCAGTGCTAGGGTCGGACACGGGGGGGACCAAGAGACCCAGTACTTC.

This clonotype was seen many times. The chain recombines TRBV20-1 with TRBJ2-5, with 8 bases matching TRBD2. This CDR3 comprises 14 residues. Germline CDR1 reads DFQATT; CDR2 reads SNEGSKA (reference sequence). Germline trimming cut 3 bases from V and 5 bases from J; bases unmatched to any gene: 8. CDR3 in amino acids: CSARFRSSGETQYF. The CDR3 DNA follows: TGCAGTGCTAGGTTTCGGTCTAGCGGGGAGACCCAGTACTTC.

This clonotype appeared a few times. A junction boundary mismatches the germline segment, possibly from a read error. The rearrangement links TRBV5-6 to TRBJ1-1; TRBD1 is a possible D gene (5 bases). From germline, CDR1 is SGHDT and CDR2 YYEEEE. This CDR3 is built from 17 residues. The chain's CDR3 is CASSSRRQLRLNTETFF. CDR3 nucleotide sequence: TGTGCCAGCAGCTCCAGGAGACAGCTTAGATTGAACACTGAAACTTTCTTT.

This clonotype has at least ten counts. The chain links TRBV10-2 to TRBJ1-1; D remains unclear. Per the germline V gene, CDR1 is WSHSY and CDR2 is SAAADI. The CDR3 sequence is 12 residues long. V was clipped by 8 bases and J by 0 bases, with 7 bases between them. CDR3 DNA: TGCGCCAGCCATGGACTGAACACTGAAGCTTTCTTT. This codes for CASHGLNTEAFF.

In its sample, this clonotype was seen many times. The chain uses TRBV24-1 and TRBJ1-2; no definite D call. V lost 1 base and J lost 7, with 6 bases in between. The germline CDR1 and CDR2 sequences are KGHDR and SFDVKD. This CDR3 spans 12 amino acids. DNA for the CDR3: TGTGCCACCAGTGATTTTGAGTCTGGCTACACCTTC. This encodes CATSDFESGYTF.

V is TRBV7-2 and J is TRBJ1-2; D is possibly TRBD1 (5 bases). In germline, CDR1 is SGHTA, CDR2 FQGNSA. The CDR3 is made up of 14 amino acids. V was pared by 5 bases and J by 1 base, with 11 bases between. The DNA of the CDR3 is TGTGCCAGCAGCGGGGGTTCGGATAACTATGGCTACACCTTC. This codes for CASSGGSDNYGYTF.

Only a few counts were recorded for this clonotype. V and J are TRBV28 and TRBJ1-1; D may be TRBD1 (6 bases). This CDR3 region has 14 residues. Germline V lookup: CDR1 MDHEN, CDR2 SYDVKM. The germline V and J ends were trimmed by 8 bases and 4 bases, with 17 bases remaining between them. CDR3 residues: CASRSPGVVTEAFF. The CDR3 DNA reads TGTGCCAGCCGTTCGCCAGGGGTGGTCACTGAAGCTTTCTTT.

This clonotype appeared many times. This chain joins TRBV7-2 and TRBJ1-6; 10 bases map to TRBD1. The CDR3 is 16 residues long. Germline CDR1 reads SGHTA; CDR2 reads FQGNSA. With V trimmed by 5 bases and J by 6 bases, 7 bases remained unmatched. CDR3 DNA: TGTGCCAGCAGCCCGACAGGGGGCTTCGGTAATTCACCCCTCCACTTT. This encodes CASSPTGGFGNSPLHF.

This clonotype was detected a few times. DNA for the CDR3: TGTGCCATCAGTGAGTCGACGGGAGGAGGGGCCTCCGTCCGGAACACCATATATTTT. This encodes CAISESTGGGASVRNTIYF. This chain links TRBV10-3 with TRBJ1-3, with D perhaps matching TRBD1 (5 bases). Germline V gene lookup returns CDR1 ENHRY and CDR2 SYGVKD. V was cut by 0 bases and J by 7 bases, with 25 bases left in between. This CDR3 contains 19 residues.

Note on this clonotype: The junction and the germline gene differ at one end; a read error may be behind it. The genes are TRBV5-1 and TRBJ1-6; TRBD1 is a possible D gene (6 bases). CDR1 is SGHRS and CDR2 is YFSETQ in the germline V gene. This CDR3 has 15 residues. The CDR3 nucleotides are TGTGCCAGCAGCCGCACTGGACAGAGTTATTCACCCCTCCACTTT. It yields the protein CASSRTGQSYSPLHF.